The clone carrying this T cell receptor beta chain was seen a few times. This sample is drawn from a study of blood T cell repertoires in COVID-19. Looking at the study overall: Collection of acute and convalescent COVID-19 samples took place in the United States, Italy and Spain. In each case, the material was cDNA or gDNA derived from T cells, B-cell-depleted T cells, or PBMCs.

Sequenced by immunoSEQ multiplex PCR; TCRdb stores in-frame clones only, minus some. The repertoire has some 220,000 clones, about 80% of them found once; the top ten carry about 1.3%. Study members were between 18 and 89 years old and lived in 24 US regions. Participant reports of clinical history set cohort assignment. The germline CDR1 and CDR2 sequences are GTSNPN and SVGIG (reference sequence). The length of the CDR3 is 14 residues. Unmatched junction bases numbered 8, after V lost 1 base and J lost 8 bases. This rearrangement joins TRBV30 to TRBJ2-3, with TRBD2 identical over 8 bases. Sequencing was carried out using PBMCs or T cells enriched from blood (not recorded which). This TCR was sampled from a middle-aged woman with acute COVID-19. Here the CDR3 DNA reads TGTGCCTGGAGTGCCGGGGGGGCCTCGATTACGCAGTATTTT. Amino acid sequence: CAWSAGGASITQYF.